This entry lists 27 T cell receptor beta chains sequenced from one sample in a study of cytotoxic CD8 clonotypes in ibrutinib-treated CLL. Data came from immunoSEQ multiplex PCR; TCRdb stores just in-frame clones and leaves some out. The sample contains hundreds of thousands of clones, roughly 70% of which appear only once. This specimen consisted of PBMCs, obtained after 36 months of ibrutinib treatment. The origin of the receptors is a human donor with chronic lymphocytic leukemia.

This CDR3 is CASSDVPRGSFSGNTIYF. The CDR3 nucleotides are TGTGCCAGCAGTGACGTTCCCAGGGGGAGTTTTTCTGGAAACACCATATATTTT. V gene TRBV6-1 combines with J gene TRBJ1-3, with TRBD1 matching 7 bases. The CDR3 is made up of 18 amino acids. CDR1 and CDR2 (germline): MNHNS, SASEGT. The V segment lost 3 bases and the J segment 1 base; nucleotides outside the gene matches: 12.

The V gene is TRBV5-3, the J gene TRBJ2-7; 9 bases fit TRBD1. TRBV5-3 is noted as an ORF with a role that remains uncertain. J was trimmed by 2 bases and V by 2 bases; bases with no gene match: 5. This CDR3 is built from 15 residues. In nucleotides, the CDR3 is TGTGCCAGAAGCTTCGGGACAGGGTTTACCTACGAGCAGTACTTC. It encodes CARSFGTGFTYEQYF.

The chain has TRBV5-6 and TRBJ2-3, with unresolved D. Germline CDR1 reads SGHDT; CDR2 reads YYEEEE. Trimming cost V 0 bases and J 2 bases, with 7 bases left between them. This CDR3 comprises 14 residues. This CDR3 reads CASSLEAVTDTQYF. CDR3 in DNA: TGTGCCAGCAGCTTGGAGGCAGTCACAGATACGCAGTATTTT.

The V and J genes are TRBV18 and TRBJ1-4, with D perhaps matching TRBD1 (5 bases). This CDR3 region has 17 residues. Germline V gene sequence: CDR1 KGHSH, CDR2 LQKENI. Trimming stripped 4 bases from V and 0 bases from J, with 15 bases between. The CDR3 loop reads CASSRAGTVATNEKLFF. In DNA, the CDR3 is TGTGCCAGCTCACGAGCCGGGACGGTAGCAACTAATGAAAAACTGTTTTTT.

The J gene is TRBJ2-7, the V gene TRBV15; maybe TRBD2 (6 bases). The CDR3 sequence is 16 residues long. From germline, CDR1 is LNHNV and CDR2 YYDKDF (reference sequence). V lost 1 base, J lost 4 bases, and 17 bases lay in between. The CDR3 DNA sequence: TGTGCCACCAGCAGAGCTGGGGGGAATTATCGATACGAGCAGTACTTC. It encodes CATSRAGGNYRYEQYF.

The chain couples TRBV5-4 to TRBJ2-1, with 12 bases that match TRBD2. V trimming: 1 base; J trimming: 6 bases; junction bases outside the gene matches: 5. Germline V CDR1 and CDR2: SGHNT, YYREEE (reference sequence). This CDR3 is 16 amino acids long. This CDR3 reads CASSLHSSGGANEQFF. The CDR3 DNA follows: TGTGCCAGCAGCTTGCACTCTAGCGGGGGGGCCAATGAGCAGTTCTTC.

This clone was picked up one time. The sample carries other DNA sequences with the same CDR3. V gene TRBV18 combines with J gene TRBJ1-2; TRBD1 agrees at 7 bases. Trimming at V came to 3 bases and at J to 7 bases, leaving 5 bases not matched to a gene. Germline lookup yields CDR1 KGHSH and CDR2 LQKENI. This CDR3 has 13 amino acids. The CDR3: CASSPDRSGGYTF. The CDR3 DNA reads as TGTGCCAGCTCACCGGACAGGAGCGGTGGCTACACCTTC.

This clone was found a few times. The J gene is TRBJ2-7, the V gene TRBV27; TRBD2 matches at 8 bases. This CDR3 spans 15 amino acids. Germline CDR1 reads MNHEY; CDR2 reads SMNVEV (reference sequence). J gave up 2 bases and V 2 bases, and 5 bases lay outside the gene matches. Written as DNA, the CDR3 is TGTGCCAGCAGTTTACGAGCGGGGGTTCCCTACGAGCAGTACTTC. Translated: CASSLRAGVPYEQYF.

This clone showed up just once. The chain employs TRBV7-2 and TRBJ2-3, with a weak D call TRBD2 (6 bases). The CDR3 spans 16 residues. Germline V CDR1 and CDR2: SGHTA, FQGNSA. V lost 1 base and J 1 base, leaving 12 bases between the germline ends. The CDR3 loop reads CASSLGGGLGTDTQYF. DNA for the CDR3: TGTGCCAGCAGCTTAGGTGGGGGGTTGGGCACAGATACGCAGTATTTT.

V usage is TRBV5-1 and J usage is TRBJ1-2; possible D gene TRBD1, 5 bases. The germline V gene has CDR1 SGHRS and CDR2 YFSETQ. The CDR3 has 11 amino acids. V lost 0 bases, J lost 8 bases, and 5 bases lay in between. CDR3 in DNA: TGCGCCAGCAGCTTGGAGGGGGGCTACACCTTC. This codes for CASSLEGGYTF.

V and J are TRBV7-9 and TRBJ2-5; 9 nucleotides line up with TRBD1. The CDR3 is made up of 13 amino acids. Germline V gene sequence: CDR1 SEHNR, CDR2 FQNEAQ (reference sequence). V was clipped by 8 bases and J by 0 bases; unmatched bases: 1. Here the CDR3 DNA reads TGTGCCAGCCGGGACAGGGACCAAGAGACCCAGTACTTC. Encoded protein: CASRDRDQETQYF.

CDR3 in amino acids: CASALREGSEQYF. In DNA, the CDR3 is TGTGCCAGCGCTCTGCGGGAGGGCTCCGAGCAGTACTTC. The chain links TRBV6-4 to TRBJ2-7, with 9 bases aligning to TRBD2. CDR1 is MRHNA, CDR2 SNTAGT, per germline. The CDR3 has 13 amino acids. Germline trimming cut 8 bases from V and 6 bases from J; bases unmatched to any gene: 8.

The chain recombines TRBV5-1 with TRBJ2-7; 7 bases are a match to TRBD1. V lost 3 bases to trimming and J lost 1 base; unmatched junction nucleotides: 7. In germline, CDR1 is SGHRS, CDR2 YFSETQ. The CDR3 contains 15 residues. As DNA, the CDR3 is TGCGCCAGCAGCTCGTCTTACAGGGGATCCTACGAGCAGTACTTC. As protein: CASSSSYRGSYEQYF.

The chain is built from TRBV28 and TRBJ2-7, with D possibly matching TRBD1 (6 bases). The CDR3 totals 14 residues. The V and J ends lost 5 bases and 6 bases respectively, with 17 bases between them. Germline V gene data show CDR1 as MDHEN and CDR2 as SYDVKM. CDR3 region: CASSDPPRGSEQYF. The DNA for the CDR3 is TGTGCCAGCAGTGACCCTCCCAGGGGCTCCGAGCAGTACTTC.

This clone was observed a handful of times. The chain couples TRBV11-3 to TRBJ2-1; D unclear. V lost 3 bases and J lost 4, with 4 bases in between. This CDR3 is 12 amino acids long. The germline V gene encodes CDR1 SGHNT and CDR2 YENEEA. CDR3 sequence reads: CASSFRYNEQFF. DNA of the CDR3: TGTGCCAGCAGCTTCCGATACAATGAGCAGTTCTTC.

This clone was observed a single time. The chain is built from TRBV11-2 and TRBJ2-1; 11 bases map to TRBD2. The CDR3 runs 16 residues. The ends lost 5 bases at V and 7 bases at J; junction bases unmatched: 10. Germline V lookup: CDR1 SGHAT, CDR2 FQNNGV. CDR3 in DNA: TGTGCCAGCAGCGTTACTAGCGGGAGTTTTTGGAATGAGCAGTTCTTC. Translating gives CASSVTSGSFWNEQFF. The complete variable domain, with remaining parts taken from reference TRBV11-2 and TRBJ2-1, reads EAGVAQSPRYKIIEKRQSVAFWCNPISGHATLYWYQQILGQGPKLLIQFQNNGVVDDSQLPKDRFSAERLKGVDSTLKIQPAKLEDSAVYLCASSVTSGSFWNEQFFGPGTRLTVL.

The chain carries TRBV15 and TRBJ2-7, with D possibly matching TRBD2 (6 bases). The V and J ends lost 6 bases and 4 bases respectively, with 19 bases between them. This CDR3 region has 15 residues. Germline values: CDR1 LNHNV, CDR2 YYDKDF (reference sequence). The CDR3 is CATSPRLEVLYEQYF. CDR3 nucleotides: TGTGCCACCAGTCCAAGACTAGAAGTATTATACGAGCAGTACTTC.

As DNA, the CDR3 is TGTGCCAGTAGTCTCGATACGTTCACTGAAGCTTTCTTT. Translating gives CASSLDTFTEAFF. The chain recombines TRBV19 with TRBJ1-1; D not certain. Trimming shortened V by 5 bases and J by 4 bases, and 11 bases separated the two germline ends. From germline, CDR1 is LNHDA and CDR2 SQIVND (reference sequence). The CDR3 has 13 residues.

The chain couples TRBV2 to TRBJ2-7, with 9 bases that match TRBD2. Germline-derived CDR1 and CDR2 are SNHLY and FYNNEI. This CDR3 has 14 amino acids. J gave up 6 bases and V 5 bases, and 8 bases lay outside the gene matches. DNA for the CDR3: TGTGCCAGCAGTCTCTCGCTAGCGGGAACCGAGCAGTACTTC. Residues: CASSLSLAGTEQYF.

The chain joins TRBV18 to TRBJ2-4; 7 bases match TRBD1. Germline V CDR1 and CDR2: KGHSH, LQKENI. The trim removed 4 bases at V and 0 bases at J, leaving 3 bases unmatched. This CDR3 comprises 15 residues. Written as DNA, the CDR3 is TGTGCCAGCTCACTAAGGGACAGAGCCAAAAACATTCAGTACTTC. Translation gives CASSLRDRAKNIQYF.

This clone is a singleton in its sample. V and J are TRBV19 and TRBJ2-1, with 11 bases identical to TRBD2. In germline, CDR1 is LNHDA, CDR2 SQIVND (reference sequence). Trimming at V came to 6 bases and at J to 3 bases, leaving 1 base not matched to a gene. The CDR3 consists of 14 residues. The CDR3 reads CASRTSGNYNEQFF. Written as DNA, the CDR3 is TGTGCCAGTAGGACTAGCGGGAACTACAATGAGCAGTTCTTC.

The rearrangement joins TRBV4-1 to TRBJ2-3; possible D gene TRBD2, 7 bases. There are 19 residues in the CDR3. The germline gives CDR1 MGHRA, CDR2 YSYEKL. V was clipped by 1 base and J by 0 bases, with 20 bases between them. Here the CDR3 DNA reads TGCGCCAGCAGCCAAGGCGGGGGCCCGGACAGCGTTAGCACAGATACGCAGTATTTT. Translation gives CASSQGGGPDSVSTDTQYF.

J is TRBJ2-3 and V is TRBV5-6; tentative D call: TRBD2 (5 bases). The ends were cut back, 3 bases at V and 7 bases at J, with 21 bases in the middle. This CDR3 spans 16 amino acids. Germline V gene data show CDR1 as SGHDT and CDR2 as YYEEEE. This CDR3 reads CASSSPGSLPSYTQYF. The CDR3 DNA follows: TGTGCCAGCAGCTCTCCGGGATCTCTCCCAAGCTATACGCAGTATTTT.

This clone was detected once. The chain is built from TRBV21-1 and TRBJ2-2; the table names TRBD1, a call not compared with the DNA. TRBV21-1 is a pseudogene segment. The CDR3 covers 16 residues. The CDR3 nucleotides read TGTGCCAGCTCTCCCCCCGAGACACAGAACACCGGGGAGCTGTTTTTT. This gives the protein CASSPPETQNTGELFF.

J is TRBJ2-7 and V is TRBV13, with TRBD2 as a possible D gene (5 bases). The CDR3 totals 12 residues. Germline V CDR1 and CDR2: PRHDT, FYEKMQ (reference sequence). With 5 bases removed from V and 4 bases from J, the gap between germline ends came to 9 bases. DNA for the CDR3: TGTGCCAGCAGCGCCCGGGGTTACGAGCAGTACTTC. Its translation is CASSARGYEQYF. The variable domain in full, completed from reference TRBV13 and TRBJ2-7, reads AAGVIQSPRHLIKEKRETATLKCYPIPRHDTVYWYQQGPGQDPQFLISFYEKMQSDKGSIPDRFSAQQFSDYHSELNMSSLELGDSALYFCASSARGYEQYFGPGTRLTVT.

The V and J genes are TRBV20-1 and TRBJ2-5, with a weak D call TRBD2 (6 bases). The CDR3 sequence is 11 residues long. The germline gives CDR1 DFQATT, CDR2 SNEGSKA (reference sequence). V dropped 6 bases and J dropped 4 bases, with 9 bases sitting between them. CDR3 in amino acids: CSATGGETQYF. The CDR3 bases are TGCAGTGCGACCGGGGGAGAGACCCAGTACTTC.

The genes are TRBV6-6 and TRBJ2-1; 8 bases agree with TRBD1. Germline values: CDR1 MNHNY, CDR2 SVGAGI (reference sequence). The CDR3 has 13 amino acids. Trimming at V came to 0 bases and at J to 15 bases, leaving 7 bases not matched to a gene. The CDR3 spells CASSYSLGQGPFF. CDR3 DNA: TGTGCCAGCAGTTACTCTCTTGGACAGGGTCCGTTCTTC.